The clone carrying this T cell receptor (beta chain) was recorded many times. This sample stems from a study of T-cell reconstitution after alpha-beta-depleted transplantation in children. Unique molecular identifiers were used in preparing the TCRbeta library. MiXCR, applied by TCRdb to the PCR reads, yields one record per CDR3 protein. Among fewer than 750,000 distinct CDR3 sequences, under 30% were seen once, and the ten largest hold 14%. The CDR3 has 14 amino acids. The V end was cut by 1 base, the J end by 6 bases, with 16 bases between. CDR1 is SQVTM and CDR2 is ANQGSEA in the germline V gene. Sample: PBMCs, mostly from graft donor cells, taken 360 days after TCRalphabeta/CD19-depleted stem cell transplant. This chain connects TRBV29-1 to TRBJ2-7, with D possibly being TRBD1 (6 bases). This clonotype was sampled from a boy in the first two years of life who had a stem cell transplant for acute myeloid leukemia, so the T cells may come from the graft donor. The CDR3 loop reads CSVEVPGHPLEQYF. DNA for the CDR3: TGCAGCGTTGAAGTCCCGGGACATCCCCTCGAGCAGTACTTC.